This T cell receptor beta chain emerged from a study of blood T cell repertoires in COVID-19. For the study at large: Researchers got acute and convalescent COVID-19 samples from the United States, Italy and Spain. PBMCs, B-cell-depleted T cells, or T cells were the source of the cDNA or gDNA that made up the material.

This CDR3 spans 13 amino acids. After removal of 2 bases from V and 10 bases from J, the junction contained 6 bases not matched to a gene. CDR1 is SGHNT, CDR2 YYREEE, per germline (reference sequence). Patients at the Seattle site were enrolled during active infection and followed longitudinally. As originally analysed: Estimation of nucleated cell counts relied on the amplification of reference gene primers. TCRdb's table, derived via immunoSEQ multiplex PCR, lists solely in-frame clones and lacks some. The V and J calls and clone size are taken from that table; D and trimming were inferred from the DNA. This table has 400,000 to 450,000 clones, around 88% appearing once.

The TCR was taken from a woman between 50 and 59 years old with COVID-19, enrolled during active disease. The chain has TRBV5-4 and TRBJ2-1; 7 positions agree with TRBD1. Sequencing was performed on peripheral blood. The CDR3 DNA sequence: TGTGCCAGCAGCTTCGACAGGGTGCGAGAGCAGTTCTTC. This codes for CASSFDRVREQFF.